Included here is one T cell receptor beta chain sequence, with context. Its antigen is as yet unknown. The sample comes from a study of T-cell reconstitution after alpha-beta-depleted transplantation in children. Study conclusions and caveats: Once a year had passed after transplant, T-cell counts and diversity came mostly from newly produced T cells.

The CDR3 spans 15 residues. V lost 5 bases to trimming and J lost 2 bases, with 14 bases between them. During its preparation, the TCRbeta library received unique molecular identifiers. TCRdb ran MiXCR on the PCR reads and lists one entry per CDR3 protein. Counted here are about 580,000 distinct CDR3 sequences, under 25% occurring once; the ten biggest clones make up 13% to 15%. The chain joins TRBV12-3 or TRBV12-4 to TRBJ2-3; the D gene is possibly TRBD1 (5 bases). The TCR was taken from a boy in the first two years of life who had a stem cell transplant for acute myeloid leukemia, so the T cells may come from the graft donor. This specimen consisted of PBMCs, mostly from graft donor cells, obtained 360 days after TCRalphabeta/CD19-depleted stem cell transplant. The CDR3 DNA sequence: TGTGCCAGCAGTCCCCGACAGCCACCCACAGATACGCAGTATTTT. It codes for CASSPRQPPTDTQYF.